These 22 T cell receptor beta chains came from one sample sequenced in a study of OX40 agonist ivuxolimab in advanced cancers. Method: immunoSEQ multiplex PCR; TCRdb's copy keeps in-frame clones and lacks some. The table includes tens of thousands of clones, 70% to 90% detected once. Sequences were derived from CD4+ or CD8+ T cells sorted from blood, sampled in a trial of the OX40 agonist ivuxolimab. The receptors stem from an adult with an advanced solid tumor such as melanoma, head and neck, liver or kidney cancer.

The CDR3 DNA follows: TGTGCCAGCAGTGAAAGGGCGGTGAATTCAGATACGCAGTATTTT. Its translation is CASSERAVNSDTQYF. The V and J genes are TRBV2 and TRBJ2-3, with D unclear. The germline V gene has CDR1 SNHLY and CDR2 FYNNEI. V shed 2 bases and J shed 4 bases, with 13 bases lying between them. CDR3 length equals 15 residues.

The chain combines TRBV5-1 with TRBJ1-5; 8 bases fit TRBD1. Germline assignment: CDR1 SGHRS and CDR2 YFSETQ. The CDR3 spans 15 residues. After removal of 4 bases from V and 4 bases from J, the junction contained 7 bases not matched to a gene. In DNA, the CDR3 is TGCGCCAGCAGCCCCGGACAGGGCGGGAATCAGCCCCAGCATTTT. Translating it yields CASSPGQGGNQPQHF.

This clone appeared a few times. The gene calls are TRBV6-6 and TRBJ2-1; 9 bases match TRBD2. The CDR3 runs to 14 residues. Trimming took 7 bases from V and 4 from J; bases not matched to a gene: 5. Germline lookup yields CDR1 MNHNY and CDR2 SVGAGI (reference sequence). This chain's CDR3 is CASTTTSGYNEQFF. The CDR3 DNA sequence: TGTGCCAGCACCACGACTAGCGGATACAATGAGCAGTTCTTC.

This rearrangement joins TRBV5-5 to TRBJ1-3; 9 nucleotides line up with TRBD1. V dropped 4 bases and J dropped 7; count of bases not matched to a gene: 9. This CDR3 contains 15 residues. Germline loops: CDR1 SGHKS, CDR2 YYEKEE (reference sequence). The CDR3 here is CASSRPGQGGNTIYF. The CDR3 DNA follows: TGTGCCAGCAGCCGACCGGGACAGGGAGGTAACACCATATATTTT. Variable domain in full (rest from reference TRBV5-5 and TRBJ1-3): DAGVTQSPTHLIKTRGQQVTLRCSPISGHKSVSWYQQVLGQGPQFIFQYYEKEERGRGNFPDRFSARQFPNYSSELNVNALLLGDSALYLCASSRPGQGGNTIYFGEGSWLTVV.

The chain combines TRBV5-1 with TRBJ2-5, with D tentatively TRBD1 (6 bases). Deletions cut 4 bases from V and 2 bases from J, with 15 bases between. CDR3 size: 15 residues. Per the germline V gene, CDR1 is SGHRS and CDR2 is YFSETQ. CDR3 DNA: TGCGCCAGCAGCCAGGGGACGGTGCGGCAAGAGACCCAGTACTTC. Translating gives CASSQGTVRQETQYF. The full variable domain, rest sourced from reference TRBV5-1 and TRBJ2-5, is KAGVTQTPRYLIKTRGQQVTLSCSPISGHRSVSWYQQTPGQGLQFLFEYFSETQRNKGNFPGRFSGRQFSNSRSEMNVSTLELGDSALYLCASSQGTVRQETQYFGPGTRLLVL.

The chain has TRBV29-1 and TRBJ2-5, with 13 bases lining up with TRBD2. The junction had 7 bases not matched to a gene; V was cut back by 6 bases and J by 6 bases. The CDR3 has 14 amino acids. The germline gives CDR1 SQVTM, CDR2 ANQGSEA. As DNA, the CDR3 is TGCAGCGTGGGGGGGACTAGCGGGAAAAAGACCCAGTACTTC. Its protein is CSVGGTSGKKTQYF.

The chain employs TRBV27 and TRBJ2-7, with TRBD2 matching 8 bases. V shed 1 base, J shed 0 bases, and the junction held 17 bases outside the gene matches. Germline V gene sequence: CDR1 MNHEY, CDR2 SMNVEV (reference sequence). The CDR3 sequence is 20 residues long. The CDR3: CASSLFVPRVDLAGSYEQYF. The CDR3 DNA reads as TGTGCCAGCAGTTTATTTGTCCCAAGAGTTGACCTAGCGGGCTCCTACGAGCAGTACTTC.

This sequence joins TRBV9 and TRBJ1-2; TRBD1 is a possible D gene (5 bases). CDR1 is SGDLS and CDR2 is YYNGEE in the germline V gene. The ends were cut back, 0 bases at V and 2 bases at J, with 11 bases in the middle. The CDR3 loop spans 15 amino acids. The CDR3: CASSVGVRENYGYTF. CDR3 coding DNA: TGTGCCAGCAGCGTAGGAGTCAGGGAGAACTATGGCTACACCTTC.

This rearrangement joins TRBV5-4 to TRBJ2-1, with TRBD2 matching over 7 bases. Germline loops: CDR1 SGHNT, CDR2 YYREEE (reference sequence). The CDR3 loop spans 15 amino acids. The junction had 6 bases not matched to a gene; V was cut back by 1 base and J by 5 bases. CDR3 region: CASSLNSGGHNEQFF. CDR3 sequence (DNA): TGTGCCAGCAGCTTGAACTCGGGAGGACACAATGAGCAGTTCTTC.

This clone was seen just once. This rearrangement joins TRBV25-1 to TRBJ2-7; the D gene is possibly TRBD2 (6 bases). The ends were cut back, 6 bases at V and 2 bases at J, with 23 bases in the middle. Looked up from germline, CDR1 is MGHDK and CDR2 is SYGVNS. This CDR3 comprises 17 residues. The CDR3 sequence: CASSTGRAGFRTYEQYF. Here the CDR3 DNA reads TGTGCCAGCAGCACGGGACGGGCGGGGTTCAGGACCTACGAGCAGTACTTC.

This chain connects TRBV6-1 to TRBJ2-1; D is undetermined. The CDR3 extends over 11 amino acids. Trimming took off 6 bases at V and 6 bases at J, with 6 bases between the two ends. Per germline, CDR1 MNHNS and CDR2 SASEGT. CDR3 in amino acids: CASREFNEQFF. For the CDR3, the DNA is TGTGCCAGCAGGGAATTCAATGAGCAGTTCTTC.

This rearrangement joins TRBV10-2 to TRBJ2-3, with D possibly matching TRBD2 (5 bases). The V gene's germline CDR1 is WSHSY and CDR2 SAAADI. The V and J ends lost 0 bases and 9 bases respectively, with 13 bases between them. The length of the CDR3 is 14 residues. CDR3 residues: CASSESKRAGTQYF. The CDR3 nucleotides are TGCGCCAGCAGTGAGTCGAAGAGGGCCGGGACGCAGTATTTT.

V and J are TRBV6-5 and TRBJ2-5, with a possible D match to TRBD2 (7 bases). Germline lookup yields CDR1 MNHEY and CDR2 SVGAGI. V was pared by 2 bases and J by 5 bases, with 15 bases between. The length of the CDR3 is 15 residues. This chain's CDR3 is CASSYGGGAGETQYF. The DNA of the CDR3 is TGTGCCAGCAGTTACGGGGGGGGCGCAGGGGAGACCCAGTACTTC.

This clone showed up just once. J is TRBJ2-1 and V is TRBV11-2; 10 nucleotides line up with TRBD1. Trimming removed 5 bases from V and 7 bases from J; junction bases left unmatched: 8. This CDR3 contains 15 residues. The V gene's germline CDR1 is SGHAT and CDR2 FQNNGV. The CDR3 is CASSGRDRGRNEQFF. In DNA, the CDR3 is TGTGCCAGCAGCGGCCGGGACAGGGGAAGGAATGAGCAGTTCTTC.

The chain recombines TRBV18 with TRBJ2-7, with 13 positions matching TRBD2. Trimming removed 3 bases from V and 7 bases from J; junction bases left unmatched: 6. Germline V CDR1 and CDR2: KGHSH, LQKENI. The CDR3 covers 15 residues. DNA for the CDR3: TGTGCCAGCTCACCCCCGGGACTAGCGGGAAGGGAGCAGTACTTC. Amino acid sequence: CASSPPGLAGREQYF.

The chain joins TRBV30 to TRBJ2-7, with 10 bases lining up with TRBD2. The CDR3 spans 13 residues. The V gene end was trimmed by 5 bases and the J gene end by 5 bases; junction bases not matched to a gene: 6. The germline V gene has CDR1 GTSNPN and CDR2 SVGIG (reference sequence). CDR3 DNA: TGTGCCTGGGAAGCGGGAGGGCCTGACGAGCAGTACTTC. This gives the protein CAWEAGGPDEQYF.

The chain couples TRBV27 to TRBJ1-5, with D tentatively TRBD1 (6 bases). CDR1 is MNHEY, CDR2 SMNVEV, per germline (reference sequence). The V gene lost 2 bases and the J gene lost 16 bases, with 24 bases spanning the gap. This CDR3 region has 15 residues. CDR3 sequence (DNA): TGTGCCAGCAGTTTAATCGGTCGGGGGGCGTCAGCCCTACATTTT. Translation gives CASSLIGRGASALHF.

The V gene is TRBV2, the J gene TRBJ2-1; 8 bases fit TRBD1. CDR3 length: 15 amino acids. The ends lost 8 bases at V and 2 bases at J; junction bases unmatched: 8. Germline V gene sequence: CDR1 SNHLY, CDR2 FYNNEI. CDR3 amino acids: CASYPGTGPYNEQFF. The CDR3 DNA sequence: TGTGCCAGCTACCCCGGGACAGGCCCCTACAATGAGCAGTTCTTC.

The chain uses TRBV11-3 and TRBJ2-7; 11 bases are a match to TRBD2. V was clipped by 6 bases and J by 6 bases; unmatched bases: 7. The germline CDR1 and CDR2 sequences are SGHNT and YENEEA. The CDR3 loop spans 14 amino acids. The CDR3 nucleotides read TGTGCCAGCAGACCCCTAGCGGGAGGTAGCGAGCAGTACTTC. Its protein product is CASRPLAGGSEQYF.

This clone was counted a single time. V usage is TRBV2 and J usage is TRBJ1-5; D call uncertain. The V end lost 5 bases, the J end lost 0 bases, and 20 bases lay between the germline ends. From germline, CDR1 is SNHLY and CDR2 FYNNEI. The CDR3 totals 18 residues. In DNA form, the CDR3 reads TGTGCCAGCAGTACATCTTCGACCCGGGGTTTTAGCAATCAGCCCCAGCATTTT. Amino acid sequence: CASSTSSTRGFSNQPQHF.

The chain joins TRBV14 to TRBJ2-5; unclear D gene. The DNA end is a closer match to TRBJ2-7, so the J assignment may be wrong. Germline CDR1 and CDR2: SGHDN and FVKESK. The CDR3 contains 14 residues. CDR3 coding DNA: TGTGCCAGCAGCCCCCTCCTCGCGACCGGCGAGCAGTACTTC. Translation: CASSPLLATGEQYF.

This chain joins TRBV18 and TRBJ2-7, with TRBD1 matching 11 bases. Germline assignment: CDR1 KGHSH and CDR2 LQKENI. The J segment lost 6 bases and the V segment lost 4 bases, leaving 5 bases of the junction unmatched. CDR3 size: 14 residues. CDR3: CASSRTGGAFEQYF. The CDR3 DNA reads as TGTGCCAGCTCACGGACAGGGGGCGCGTTCGAGCAGTACTTC.